The entry below gives a single T cell receptor (beta chain) sequence along with its context. The table came from immunoSEQ multiplex PCR; TCRdb's copy has only in-frame clones and leaves some out. This table has 70,000 to 95,000 clones, about 94% appearing once. The source of the sample is a study of T cell changes during pregnancy in multiple sclerosis. V shed 3 bases, J shed 7 bases, and the junction held 8 bases outside the gene matches. CDR1 is SQVTM and CDR2 is ANQGSEA in the germline V gene. The CDR3 is 14 amino acids. The gene calls are TRBV29-1 and TRBJ2-7, with 11 bases that match TRBD2. Source: peripheral blood, taken in the third trimester of pregnancy. The TCR originated in a female donor with multiple sclerosis, enrolled in a pregnancy study. This chain's CDR3 is CSVDGTSGRLEQYF. In nucleotides, the CDR3 is TGCAGCGTTGACGGGACTAGCGGTCGTTTGGAGCAGTACTTC.